This is a list of T cell receptor beta chains from one sample in a study of blood T cell repertoires in COVID-19. Measured with immunoSEQ multiplex PCR; TCRdb has only the in-frame clones, and not every one. Of 200,000 to 250,000 clones in the sample, around four fifths were seen once. Sample: peripheral blood. Every receptor here comes from a man under 40 with active or convalescent COVID-19. The CDR3 runs from the conserved cysteine through the conserved F or W.

J,V,length,CDR3
TRBJ1-1,TRBV7-8,15,CASSSIATGVTEAFF
TRBJ2-5,TRBV6-5,15,CASSHRRGYQETQYF
TRBJ2-5,TRBV30,14,CAWATSGGWETQYF
TRBJ2-3,TRBV6-2/TRBV6-3,18,CASSYQPPLAGLSDTQYF
TRBJ2-1,TRBV9,16,CASSFRDRGIWNEQFF
TRBJ1-2,TRBV4-1,12,CASSQGRGGYTF
TRBJ2-1,TRBV4-3,17,CASSQAYPSGVYNEQFF
TRBJ2-2,TRBV28,15,CASRRAGGAGGELFF
TRBJ1-1,TRBV4-1,13,CASSQEGEKEAFF
TRBJ2-1,TRBV21-1,15,CASSKGEQRPNEQFF
TRBJ2-7,TRBV6-5,14,CASSYGQESSEQYF
TRBJ2-5,TRBV28,14,CASSGGHFQETQYF
TRBJ2-1,TRBV9,14,CASSVEANYNEQFF
TRBJ2-1,TRBV7-6,15,CATSGLAGSYNEQFF
TRBJ1-5,TRBV7-2,14,CASSSRQGDQPQHF
TRBJ2-3,TRBV9,17,CASSFGGTPASTDTQYF
TRBJ1-1,TRBV5-1,16,CASSLALSSGETEAFF
TRBJ1-6,TRBV5-1,13,CASSSGVNSPLHF
TRBJ2-1,TRBV5-4,15,CASSLGGGRYNEQFF
TRBJ2-2,TRBV6-5,16,CASSYRAGGFTGELFF
TRBJ2-1,TRBV28,12,CATRSGWGEQFF
TRBJ2-1,TRBV5-1,18,CASSFVAGGPGAYNEQFF
TRBJ1-2,TRBV28,16,CASSPGGGGRPYGYTF
TRBJ2-7,TRBV27,14,CASSLSLSSYEQYF
TRBJ1-1,TRBV5-6,16,CASSSPSQGLNTEAFF
TRBJ1-3,TRBV9,16,CASSDPGTGDGNTIYF
TRBJ1-5,TRBV19,15,CASSILGASGQPQHF
TRBJ2-5,TRBV29-1,15,CSVAWVSGSKETQYF
TRBJ2-7,TRBV28,23,CASFKPDRQGASSGREIRYEQYF
TRBJ1-5,TRBV9,16,CASSRGEGASNQPQHF
TRBJ1-1,TRBV4-2,15,CASSQDSGGDTEAFF
TRBJ1-6,TRBV2,15,CASSEGTGRNSPLHF
TRBJ1-2,TRBV30,14,CAWRGDSVTHGYTF
TRBJ1-5,TRBV28,14,CASSFRGGTLPQHF
TRBJ2-5,TRBV5-1,16,CASSLVPGGAGKTQYF
TRBJ1-1,TRBV7-8,14,CASSRNPSNTEAFF
TRBJ2-3,TRBV9,15,CASSVGIRDADTQYF
TRBJ2-7,TRBV6-5,15,CASSYSSRGRSEQYF
TRBJ1-6,TRBV9,15,CASSVGPGSYSPLHF
TRBJ2-7,TRBV5-3,14,CARSPRTGKDEQYF
TRBJ2-3,TRBV7-8,16,CASSSGAGQITDTQYF
TRBJ2-1,TRBV2,15,CASSERLAGVGEQFF
TRBJ2-4,TRBV4-2,18,CASSPFSGGGLAKNIQYF
TRBJ2-7,TRBV9,17,CASSAGLAGYPAYEQYF
TRBJ2-1,TRBV11-3,14,CASSLGGVANEQFF
TRBJ2-7,TRBV5-1,15,CASSTPEKGSYEQYF
TRBJ1-5,TRBV6-5,15,CASSYLGDGNQPQHF
TRBJ2-1,TRBV28,15,CASNMLAGGYNEQFF
TRBJ1-4,TRBV4-2,16,CASSSTSGAVGEKLFF
TRBJ1-2,TRBV29-1,13,CSVVRVTNYGYTF
TRBJ2-7,TRBV6-6,14,CASREGGITYEQYF
TRBJ1-2,TRBV19,14,CASSRTGPRSGYTF
TRBJ2-7,TRBV4-3,15,CASSQQDRGLYEQYF
TRBJ2-7,TRBV27,14,CASQGQGHSYEQYF
TRBJ1-2,TRBV5-5,14,CASSPTGMDYGYTF
TRBJ1-6,TRBV5-6,14,CASSTDRANSPLHF
TRBJ2-7,TRBV7-7,13,CATRLRRELEQYF
TRBJ2-3,TRBV24-1,15,CATSFGGAGRDTQYF
TRBJ1-1,TRBV5-1,19,CASSLAFSGTRNSATEAFF